In this sample, the clone carrying this T cell receptor (beta chain) turned up many times. Its specificity is not known. The CDR3 runs to 15 residues. Trimming removed 1 base at V and 0 bases at J, with 10 bases between. CDR1 and CDR2 (germline): MDHEN, SYDVKM. RNA transcripts gave rise to amplified TCR beta CDR3 regions. The HTBI primer set was used in a first-round RT-PCR of the TCR CDR3. TCRdb independently ran MiXCR on the multiplex PCR reads; one entry per CDR3 protein. This sample yields about 560,000 distinct CDR3 sequences, of which about 15% are seen a single time; about 15% belongs to the top ten. Not enrolled were patients with uncontrolled infection, other autoimmune disease, pregnancy or lactation. The record originates from a study of T cells in Graves' hyperthyroidism and ophthalmopathy. Findings and caveats of the study: Among clonotypes expanded in thyroid above 0.001, most were also found in blood. The model anticipated ophthalmopathy a median about 7 months pre-onset.

Sequenced input: blood. The chain uses TRBV28 and TRBJ2-7; TRBD2 is a possible D gene (6 bases). The clonotype was recovered from a woman aged 40-49 years with Graves' hyperthyroidism. In nucleotides, the CDR3 is TGTGCCAGCAGTTTATACGAGCGGGCCTCCTACGAGCAGTACTTC. Translation gives CASSLYERASYEQYF. Full variable domain (missing parts from reference TRBV28 and TRBJ2-7): DVKVTQSSRYLVKRTGEKVFLECVQDMDHENMFWYRQDPGLGLRLIYFSYDVKMKEKGDIPEGYSVSREKKERFSLILESASTNQTSMYLCASSLYERASYEQYFGPGTRLTVT.